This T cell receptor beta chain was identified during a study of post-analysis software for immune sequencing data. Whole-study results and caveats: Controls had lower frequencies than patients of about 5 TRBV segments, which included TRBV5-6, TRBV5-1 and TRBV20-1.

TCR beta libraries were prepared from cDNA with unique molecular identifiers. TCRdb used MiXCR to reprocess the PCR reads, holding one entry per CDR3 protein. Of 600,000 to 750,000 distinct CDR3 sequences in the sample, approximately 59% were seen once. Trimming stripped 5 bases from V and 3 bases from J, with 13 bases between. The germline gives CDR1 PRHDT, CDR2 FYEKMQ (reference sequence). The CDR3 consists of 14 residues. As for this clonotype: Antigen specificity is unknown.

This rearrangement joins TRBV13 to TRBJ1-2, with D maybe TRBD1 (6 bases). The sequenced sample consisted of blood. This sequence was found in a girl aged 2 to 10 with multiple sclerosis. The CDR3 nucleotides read TGTGCCAGCAGCACTAGGGCAGGGGACTATGGCTACACCTTC. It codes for CASSTRAGDYGYTF.